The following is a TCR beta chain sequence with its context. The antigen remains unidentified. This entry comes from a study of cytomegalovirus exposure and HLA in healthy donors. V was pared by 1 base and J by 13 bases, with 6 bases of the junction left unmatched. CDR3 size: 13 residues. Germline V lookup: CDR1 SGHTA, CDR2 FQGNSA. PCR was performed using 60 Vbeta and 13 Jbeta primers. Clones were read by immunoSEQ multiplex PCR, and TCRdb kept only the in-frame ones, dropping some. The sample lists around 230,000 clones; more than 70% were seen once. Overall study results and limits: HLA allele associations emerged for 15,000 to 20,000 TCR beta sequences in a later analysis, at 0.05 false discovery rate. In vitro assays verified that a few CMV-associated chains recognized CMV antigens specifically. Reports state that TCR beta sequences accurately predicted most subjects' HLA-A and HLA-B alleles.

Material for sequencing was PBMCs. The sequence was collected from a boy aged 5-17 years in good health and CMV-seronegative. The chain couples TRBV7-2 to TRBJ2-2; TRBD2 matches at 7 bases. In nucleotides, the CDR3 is TGTGCCAGCAGCTTAGAGCTAACTAGCGCGCTGTTTTTT. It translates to CASSLELTSALFF.